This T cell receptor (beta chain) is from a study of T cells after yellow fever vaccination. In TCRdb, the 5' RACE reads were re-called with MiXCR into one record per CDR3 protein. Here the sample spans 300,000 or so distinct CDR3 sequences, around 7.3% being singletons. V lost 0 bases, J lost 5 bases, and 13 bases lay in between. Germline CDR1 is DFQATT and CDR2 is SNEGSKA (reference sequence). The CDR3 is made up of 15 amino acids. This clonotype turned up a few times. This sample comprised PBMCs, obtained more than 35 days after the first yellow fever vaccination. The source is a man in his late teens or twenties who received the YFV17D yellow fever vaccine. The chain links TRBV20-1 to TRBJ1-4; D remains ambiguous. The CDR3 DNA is TGCAGTGCTAGAGATCCCGGGTGGGGAAATGAAAAACTGTTTTTT. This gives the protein CSARDPGWGNEKLFF.